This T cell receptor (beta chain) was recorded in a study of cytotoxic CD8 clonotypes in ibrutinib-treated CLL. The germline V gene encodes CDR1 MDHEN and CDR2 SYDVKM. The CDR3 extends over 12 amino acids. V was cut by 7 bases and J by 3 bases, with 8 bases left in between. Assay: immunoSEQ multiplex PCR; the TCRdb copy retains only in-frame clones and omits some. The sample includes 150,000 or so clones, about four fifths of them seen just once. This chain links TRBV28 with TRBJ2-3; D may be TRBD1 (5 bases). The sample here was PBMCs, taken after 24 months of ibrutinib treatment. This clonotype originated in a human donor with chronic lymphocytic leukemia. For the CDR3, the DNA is TGTGCCAGCACCAGGGCGACAGATACGCAGTATTTT. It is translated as CASTRATDTQYF.